This section outlines one T cell receptor (beta chain) sequence together with its context. This entry is derived from a study of blood T cell repertoires in COVID-19. Study-level information: COVID-19 samples collected from the United States, Italy and Spain covered acute and convalescent phases. The analysed material was cDNA or gDNA that came from T cells, B-cell-depleted T cells, or PBMCs.

The CDR3 is 15 amino acids. Germline V gene sequence: CDR1 SGHTA, CDR2 FQGNSA. Unmatched junction bases numbered 14, after V lost 5 bases and J lost 8 bases. In the original workflow: Scientists estimated how many nucleated cells there were by amplifying reference gene primers. Assay: immunoSEQ multiplex PCR; the TCRdb copy retains only in-frame clones and omits some. The D gene and trimming were derived from the DNA, and the V and J assignments and clone size from that table. The table lists about 140,000 clones, about nine tenths of them singletons. The source material was peripheral blood. The J gene is TRBJ1-2, the V gene TRBV7-2, with TRBD1 matching 7 bases. This clonotype was sampled from a woman aged 50 to 65 with acute or convalescent COVID-19. The CDR3 loop reads CASSAAGTALYGYTF. Here the CDR3 DNA reads TGTGCCAGCAGCGCAGCCGGGACAGCACTATACGGCTACACCTTC.